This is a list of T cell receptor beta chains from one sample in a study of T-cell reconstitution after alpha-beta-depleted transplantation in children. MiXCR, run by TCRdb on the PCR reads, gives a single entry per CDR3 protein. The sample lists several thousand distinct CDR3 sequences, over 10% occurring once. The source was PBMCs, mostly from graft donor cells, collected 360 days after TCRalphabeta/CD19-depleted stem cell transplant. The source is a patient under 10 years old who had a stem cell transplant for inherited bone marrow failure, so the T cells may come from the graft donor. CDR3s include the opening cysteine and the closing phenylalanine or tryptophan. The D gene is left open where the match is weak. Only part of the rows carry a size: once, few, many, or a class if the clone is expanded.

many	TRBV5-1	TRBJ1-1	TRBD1	TGCGCCAGCAGCCAGGGACAGGGGGAAGCTTTCTTT	CASSQGQGEAFF
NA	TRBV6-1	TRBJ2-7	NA	TGTGCCAGCAGTGAAGGGTTCGCAGGGGAGGTGCAGTACTTC	CASSEGFAGEVQYF
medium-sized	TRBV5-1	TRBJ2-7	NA	TGCGCCCTACCGGGATCCTACGAGCAGTACTTC	CALPGSYEQYF
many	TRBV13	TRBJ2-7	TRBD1	TGTGCCAGCAGCGCCGGACAGGGGGGCTACGAGCAGTACTTC	CASSAGQGGYEQYF
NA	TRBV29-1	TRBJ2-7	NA	TGCAGCTCTACCAGTGGCTACGAGCAGTACTTC	CSSTSGYEQYF
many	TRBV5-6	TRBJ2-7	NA	TGTGCCAGCACCATCCTGACCATTTACGAGCAGTACTTC	CASTILTIYEQYF
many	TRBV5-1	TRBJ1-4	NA	TGCGCCAGCAGCTTGGGGTCTGCAACTAATGAAAAACTGTTTTTT	CASSLGSATNEKLFF
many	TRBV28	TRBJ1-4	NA	TGTGCCAGCAGTTTTCGGGGGATTAATGAAAAACTGTTTTTT	CASSFRGINEKLFF
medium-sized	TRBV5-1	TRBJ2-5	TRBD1	TGCGCCAGCAGCAGCCGACGATACAGGGGGTTTGGATCGTCCTTC	CASSSRRYRGFGSSF
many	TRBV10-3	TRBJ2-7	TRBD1	TGTGCCATCAGTGACGTCAGGGGGCAGTACGAGCAGTACTTC	CAISDVRGQYEQYF
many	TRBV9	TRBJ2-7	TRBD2	TGTGCCAGCAGCGCCCCTAGCGGGAGTGGTCCCTACGAGCAGTACTTC	CASSAPSGSGPYEQYF
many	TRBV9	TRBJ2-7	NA	TGTGCCAGCAGCCCGGGATTTTCGGGGTCCGAGCAGTACTTC	CASSPGFSGSEQYF
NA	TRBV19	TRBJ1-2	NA	TGTGCCAGTAGATACGGTTGGGGACTCTATGGCTACACCTTC	CASRYGWGLYGYTF
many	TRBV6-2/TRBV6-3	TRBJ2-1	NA	TGTGCCAGCAGTTACAGGAGGTCCTCCTACAATGAGCAGTTCTTC	CASSYRRSSYNEQFF
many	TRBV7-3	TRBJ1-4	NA	TGTGCCAGCAGCTTAAAGTTGGGGCAAGAGGTTGCTAATGAAAAACTGTTTTTT	CASSLKLGQEVANEKLFF
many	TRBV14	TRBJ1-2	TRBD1	TGTGCCAGCAGCCAAGTAGGGGGACAGTACTATGGCTACACCTTC	CASSQVGGQYYGYTF
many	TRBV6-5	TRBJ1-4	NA	TGTGCCAGCAGTTACCCCACGGGAACTAATGAAAAACTGTTTTTT	CASSYPTGTNEKLFF
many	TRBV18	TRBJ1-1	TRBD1	TGTGCCAGCTCACCATCAGGGACAGGGGTGGTCACTGAAGCTTTCTTT	CASSPSGTGVVTEAFF
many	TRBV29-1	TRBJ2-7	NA	TGCAGCGTTGAAGATACAGTAACCTACGAGCAGTACTTC	CSVEDTVTYEQYF
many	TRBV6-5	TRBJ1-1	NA	TGTGCCAGCAGATGGGGCACTTTGAACACTGAAGCTTTCTTT	CASRWGTLNTEAFF
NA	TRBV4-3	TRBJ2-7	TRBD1	TGCGCCAGCAGCCCTAGGACAGGGCGCGAGCAGTACTTC	CASSPRTGREQYF
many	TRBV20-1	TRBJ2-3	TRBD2	TGCAGTGCTCGGGGACTAGCGGATACGCAGTATTTT	CSARGLADTQYF
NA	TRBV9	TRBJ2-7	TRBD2	TGTGCCAGCAGCTCGTCTGGGACTAGCGGGACCTACGAGCAGTACTTC	CASSSSGTSGTYEQYF
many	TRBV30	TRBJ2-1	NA	TGTGCCTGGAAGGCGGTTAGGGGTGGCCATGAGCAGTTCTTC	CAWKAVRGGHEQFF
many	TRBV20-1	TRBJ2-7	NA	TGCAGTGCGGGGAGGGGGGCTAGGTCCTACGAGCAGTACTTC	CSAGRGARSYEQYF
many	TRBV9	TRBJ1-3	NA	TGTGCCAGCAGCGTAGGTGACTCTGGAAACACCATATATTTT	CASSVGDSGNTIYF
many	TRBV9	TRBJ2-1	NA	TGTGCCAGCAGCCCTCGACTAGTTATCTACAATGAGCAGTTCTTC	CASSPRLVIYNEQFF
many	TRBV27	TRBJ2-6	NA	TGTGCCAGCAGTTTATCTTTCCGGGACCCCGAACCGGGGGCCAACGTCCTGACTTTC	CASSLSFRDPEPGANVLTF
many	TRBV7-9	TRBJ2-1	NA	TGTGCCAGCAGCTTAGGGTTCTTAAATGAGCAGTTCTTC	CASSLGFLNEQFF
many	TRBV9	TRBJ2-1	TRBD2	TGTGCCAGCAGCGCGTATAGCGGGAGGACTTACAATGAGCAGTTCTTC	CASSAYSGRTYNEQFF
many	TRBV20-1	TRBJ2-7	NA	TGCAGTGCTAGAATCTCCGACAGACCCTACGAGCAGTACTTC	CSARISDRPYEQYF
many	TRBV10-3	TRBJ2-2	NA	TGTGCCATCAGTTTGGACGGGGAGCTGTTTTTT	CAISLDGELFF
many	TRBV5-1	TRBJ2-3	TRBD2	TGCGCCAGCAGCTTGCTTTCCCGGAGCGGGGGCAACACAGATACGCAGTATTTT	CASSLLSRSGGNTDTQYF
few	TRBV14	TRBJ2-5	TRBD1	TGTGCCAGCAGCCGAGTGACAGGGGGGAGGATAAAGTACTTC	CASSRVTGGRIKYF
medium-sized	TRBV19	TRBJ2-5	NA	TGTGCCAGTAGTATAGTGGCAGGTTTGTACGAGACCCAGTACTTC	CASSIVAGLYETQYF
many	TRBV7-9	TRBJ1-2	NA	TGTGCCAGCAGGATCGCTGACTATGGCTACACCTTC	CASRIADYGYTF
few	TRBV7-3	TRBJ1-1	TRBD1	TGTGCCAGCAGCAAGGACAGGGGGGTTTCTGAAGCTTTCTTT	CASSKDRGVSEAFF
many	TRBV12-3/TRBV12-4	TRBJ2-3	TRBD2	TGTGCCAGCGGAGGACTAGCGGGAGGGCCAACAGATACGCAGTATTTT	CASGGLAGGPTDTQYF
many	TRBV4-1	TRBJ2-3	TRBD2	TGCGCCAGCAGCCAAGGAGGAGCGGGGGGCGGCACAGATACGCAGTATTTT	CASSQGGAGGGTDTQYF
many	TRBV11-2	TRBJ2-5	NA	TGTGCCAGCAGCATCGGACTGGGGCCGTGGGAGACCCAGTACTTC	CASSIGLGPWETQYF
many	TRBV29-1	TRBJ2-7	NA	TGCAGCGTTGATATTGGCAGCGAGCAGTACTTC	CSVDIGSEQYF
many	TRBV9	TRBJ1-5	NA	TGTGCCAGCACCCTGGACAGCAATCAGCCCCAGCATTTT	CASTLDSNQPQHF
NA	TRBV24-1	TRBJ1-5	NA	TGTGGGGCCCTTTTCGGGGCCAGCAATCAGCCCCAGCATTTT	CGALFGASNQPQHF
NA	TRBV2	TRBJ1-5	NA	TGTGCCAGCAGACGGACGGGTCCCAAGCCCCAGCATTTT	CASRRTGPKPQHF
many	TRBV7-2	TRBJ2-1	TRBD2	TGTGCCAGCAGCTATCTGATAAATCTAGCGGGTGAGCAGTTCTTC	CASSYLINLAGEQFF
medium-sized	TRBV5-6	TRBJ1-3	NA	TGTGCCAGCAGCTTGAATATGGGATCAGGAAACACCATATATTTT	CASSLNMGSGNTIYF
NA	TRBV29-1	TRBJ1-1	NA	TGCAGCGTCCACGGGGGGACTGAAGCTTTCTTT	CSVHGGTEAFF
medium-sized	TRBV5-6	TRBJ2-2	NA	TGTGCCAGCAGCACAAGGAACACCGGGGAGCTGTTTTTT	CASSTRNTGELFF